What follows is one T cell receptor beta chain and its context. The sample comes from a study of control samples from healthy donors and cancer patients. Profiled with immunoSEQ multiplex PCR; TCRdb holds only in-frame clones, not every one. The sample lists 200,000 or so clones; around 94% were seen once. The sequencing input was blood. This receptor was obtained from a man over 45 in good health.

The CDR3 DNA reads as TGTGCCAGCAGTACCGGACTAGCGGGGAGCACAGATACGCAGTATTTT. Translation gives CASSTGLAGSTDTQYF. This rearrangement joins TRBV25-1 to TRBJ2-3, with 12 bases fitting TRBD2. The CDR3 loop spans 16 amino acids. The V gene's germline CDR1 is MGHDK and CDR2 SYGVNS. V trimming: 5 bases; J trimming: 0 bases; junction bases outside the gene matches: 3. The variable domain in full, completed from reference TRBV25-1 and TRBJ2-3, reads EADIYQTPRYLVIGTGKKITLECSQTMGHDKMYWYQQDPGMELHLIHYSYGVNSTEKGDLSSESTVSRIRTEHFPLTLESARPSHTSQYLCASSTGLAGSTDTQYFGPGTRLTVL.